Below are 11 T cell receptor beta chains sequenced from a single sample in a study of T cell responses to AZD1222 COVID-19 vaccine. Libraries were prepared by immunoSEQ multiplex PCR; TCRdb keeps only in-frame clonotypes and omits some of them. The profile shows 140,000 or so clones, around 90% of them singletons. The sequenced sample was peripheral blood, obtained 28 days after the second dose of the MenACWY control vaccine. The receptors stem from an adult who received the MenACWY meningococcal vaccine as a control.

The rearrangement joins TRBV19 to TRBJ1-2, with D possibly being TRBD1 (5 bases). The V end was cut by 6 bases, the J end by 8 bases, with 13 bases between. Germline CDR1 is LNHDA and CDR2 is SQIVND (reference sequence). The CDR3 runs to 12 residues. CDR3 in DNA: TGTGCCAGTAGGACCGGGGGTCGCGGCTACACCTTC. Its translation: CASRTGGRGYTF. The whole variable domain, remainder taken from reference TRBV19 and TRBJ1-2, is DGGITQSPKYLFRKEGQNVTLSCEQNLNHDAMYWYRQDPGQGLRLIYYSQIVNDFQKGDIAEGYSVSREKKESFPLTVTSAQKNPTAFYLCASRTGGRGYTFGSGTRLTVV.

V and J are TRBV6-2 or TRBV6-3 and TRBJ2-2, with 13 positions matching TRBD2. Trimming at V came to 5 bases and at J to 5 bases, leaving 2 bases not matched to a gene. CDR1 and CDR2 from the germline V gene are MNHEY and SVGEGT. The CDR3 totals 15 residues. CDR3 in DNA: TGTGCCAGCAGTCCGGGACTAGCGGGAACCGGGGAGCTGTTTTTT. Protein sequence: CASSPGLAGTGELFF.

V usage is TRBV10-3 and J usage is TRBJ2-2; D possibly corresponds to TRBD2 (5 bases). V dropped 9 bases and J dropped 2 bases, with 16 bases sitting between them. The CDR3 length is 15 residues. Germline CDR1 reads ENHRY; CDR2 reads SYGVKD. The chain's CDR3 is CAILRSGHNTGELFF. CDR3 DNA sequence: TGTGCCATTCTTCGGAGCGGTCACAACACCGGGGAGCTGTTTTTT.

V gene TRBV5-5 combines with J gene TRBJ2-3, with 8 bases that match TRBD1. CDR1 is SGHKS and CDR2 is YYEKEE in the germline V gene (reference sequence). V was pared by 4 bases and J by 6 bases, with 10 bases of the junction left unmatched. This CDR3 is built from 15 residues. CDR3 in DNA: TGTGCCAGCAGCCCACAGGGGGACTTCGGGGATACGCAGTATTTT. This gives the protein CASSPQGDFGDTQYF. Drawing the rest from reference TRBV5-5 and TRBJ2-3, the complete variable domain is DAGVTQSPTHLIKTRGQQVTLRCSPISGHKSVSWYQQVLGQGPQFIFQYYEKEERGRGNFPDRFSARQFPNYSSELNVNALLLGDSALYLCASSPQGDFGDTQYFGPGTRLTVL.

The chain is built from TRBV9 and TRBJ2-1; TRBD2 aligns across 15 bases. The V and J ends lost 3 bases and 7 bases, in that order; junction bases with no gene match: 8. The germline V gene has CDR1 SGDLS and CDR2 YYNGEE. The CDR3 has 17 amino acids. This CDR3 reads CASSEGLAGGVRNEQFF. In DNA, the CDR3 is TGTGCCAGCAGCGAGGGACTAGCGGGAGGTGTTCGAAATGAGCAGTTCTTC.

The chain has TRBV7-9 and TRBJ1-5, with TRBD1 matching 9 bases. CDR1 and CDR2 (germline): SEHNR, FQNEAQ (reference sequence). The CDR3 runs 15 residues. Trimming at V came to 5 bases and at J to 4 bases, leaving 6 bases not matched to a gene. CDR3 coding DNA: TGTGCCAGCAGCACCGGGACAGGGCAGAATCAGCCCCAGCATTTT. This gives the protein CASSTGTGQNQPQHF. Combining the CDR3 with reference TRBV7-9 and TRBJ1-5 gives the whole variable domain DTGVSQNPRHKITKRGQNVTFRCDPISEHNRLYWYRQTLGQGPEFLTYFQNEAQLEKSRLLSDRFSAERPKGSFSTLEIQRTEQGDSAMYLCASSTGTGQNQPQHFGDGTRLSIL.

The chain combines TRBV3-1 (or the pseudogene TRBV3-2) with TRBJ2-1; 11 positions match TRBD2. This CDR3 is 15 amino acids long. Germline CDR1 reads LGHDT; CDR2 reads YNNKEL (reference sequence). The J segment lost 9 bases and the V segment lost 2 bases, leaving 6 bases of the junction unmatched. CDR3 bases: TGTGCCAGCAGCCAATTTACTAGCGGGAGTGGTGAGCAGTTCTTC. It codes for CASSQFTSGSGEQFF.

The gene calls are TRBV19 and TRBJ1-2; D gene ambiguous. CDR3 length equals 14 residues. CDR1 is LNHDA, CDR2 SQIVND, per germline (reference sequence). Trimming pared 1 base from V and 8 bases from J, leaving 14 bases between. The CDR3 spells CASSIGRSSQGYTF. The CDR3 DNA sequence: TGTGCCAGTAGTATAGGGAGAAGTTCTCAAGGCTACACCTTC.

V is TRBV3-1 (or the pseudogene TRBV3-2) and J is TRBJ1-6, with 7 bases lining up with TRBD1. The CDR3 spans 15 residues. Germline values: CDR1 LGHDT, CDR2 YNNKEL (reference sequence). V was clipped by 0 bases and J by 7 bases; unmatched bases: 3. CDR3 region: CASSQDRGDNSPLHF. The CDR3 nucleotides read TGTGCCAGCAGCCAAGACAGGGGGGACAATTCACCCCTCCACTTT.

The chain recombines TRBV19 with TRBJ2-7, with 9 bases that match TRBD2. The CDR3 runs to 16 residues. Unmatched junction bases numbered 5, after V lost 1 base and J lost 1 base. Germline CDR1 reads LNHDA; CDR2 reads SQIVND (reference sequence). Here the CDR3 reads CASSIGASGASYEQYF. The CDR3, as DNA: TGTGCCAGTAGTATAGGGGCTAGCGGGGCTTCCTACGAGCAGTACTTC.

The chain is built from TRBV7-8 and TRBJ2-2, with 10 bases lining up with TRBD1. This CDR3 comprises 15 residues. CDR1 is SGHVS, CDR2 FQNEAQ, per germline. With V trimmed by 5 bases and J by 4 bases, 4 bases remained unmatched. CDR3 region: CASSPRDRGTGELFF. In DNA form, the CDR3 reads TGTGCCAGCAGCCCCCGGGACAGGGGCACCGGGGAGCTGTTTTTT. Filled out from reference TRBV7-8 and TRBJ2-2, the complete variable domain reads GAGVSQSPRYKVAKRGQDVALRCDPISGHVSLFWYQQALGQGPEFLTYFQNEAQLDKSGLPSDRFFAERPEGSVSTLKIQRTQQEDSAVYLCASSPRDRGTGELFFGEGSRLTVL.